The T cell receptor beta chain under discussion was sequenced for a study of molecular identifiers for immune sequencing clone quantification. About the study: Within a replicate experiment, RNA obtained from either about 21,000 or 97,000 naive CD8 cells was divided into five aliquots, and four of those aliquots were then sequenced. Study outcomes and limitations: For highly expanded clones, sizes could be underestimated when identical TCR molecules share a barcode.

Previously described methods and listed TCR primers produced bulk TCR libraries. TCRdb fed the PCR reads into MiXCR, producing one record per CDR3 protein. Altogether approximately 97,000 distinct CDR3 sequences are present, roughly a quarter being singletons, with the ten largest covering roughly 0.94%. Naive CD8 T cells were FACS-sorted by CD8+CD4-CCR7+CD45RA+ markers. The length of the CDR3 is 15 residues. The ends were cut back, 3 bases at V and 6 bases at J, with 14 bases in the middle. Germline V gene data show CDR1 as PRHDT and CDR2 as FYEKMQ (reference sequence). Many counts were recorded for this clonotype. No antigen is known for it.

This sequence joins TRBV13 and TRBJ2-2; D remains unclear. This sequence originates from a human donor in good health. Some libraries in this study had Jurkat cell RNA spiked in. Sample: naive CD8+ T cells from blood, with Jurkat cell RNA spiked in. Documented subset: FACS-sorted CD8+CD4-CCR7+CD45RA+ naive T cells. DNA for the CDR3: TGTGCCAGCAGCTTCCATTCGGGTTGGTCCGGGGAGCTGTTTTTT. Its protein product is CASSFHSGWSGELFF.